This note documents a single T cell receptor (beta chain) sequence. TCRdb processed the PCR reads anew with MiXCR; each CDR3 protein has one entry. The table includes 460,000 or so distinct CDR3 sequences, less than 30% detected once. These data come from a study of molecular identifiers for immune sequencing clone quantification. Trimming cost V 3 bases and J 3 bases; bases outside gene matches: 8. CDR1 and CDR2 from the germline V gene are MNHEY and SVGEGT. This CDR3 is 15 amino acids long. This receptor was obtained from a human donor in good health. Some libraries in this study had Jurkat cell RNA spiked in. V and J are TRBV6-2 or TRBV6-3 and TRBJ2-7; 7 bases are shared with TRBD1. Sequenced material: naive CD8+ T cells from blood, with Jurkat cell RNA spiked in. Subset described: FACS-sorted CD8+CD4-CCR7+CD45RA+ naive T cells. The CDR3 coding sequence is TGTGCCAGCAGTTATTTGGGATCAGGGGGCTACGAGCAGTACTTC. This encodes CASSYLGSGGYEQYF.